The rows below give T cell receptor beta chains drawn from one sample of a study of blood T cell repertoires in COVID-19. Profiling relied on immunoSEQ multiplex PCR, and the TCRdb table lists in-frame clones only, not all of them. The profile shows more than 85,000 clones, around 90% of them singletons. Sequenced material: peripheral blood. The receptor set was obtained from a human donor with COVID-19, enrolled during active disease. The donor label of this sample is uncertain. Both conserved end residues are trimmed from each CDR3. Each record gives: J gene, D gene, V gene, CDR3 protein. A D gene is named only where the DNA matches it firmly.

j_gene: TRBJ1-6
d_gene: TRBD1
v_gene: TRBV2
CDR3aa: ASSKRGQGNSPLH

j_gene: TRBJ2-5
d_gene: NA
v_gene: TRBV7-6
CDR3aa: ASSLVAFGLETQY

j_gene: TRBJ2-7
d_gene: NA
v_gene: TRBV28
CDR3aa: ASSPNPAPGEQY

j_gene: TRBJ2-1
d_gene: TRBD2
v_gene: TRBV3-1/TRBV3-2
CDR3aa: ASSQAGGAHNEQF

j_gene: TRBJ1-3
d_gene: NA
v_gene: TRBV6-5
CDR3aa: ASSPTPNSGNTIY

j_gene: TRBJ1-2
d_gene: TRBD1
v_gene: TRBV18
CDR3aa: ASSPPGQSYGYT

j_gene: TRBJ2-2
d_gene: NA
v_gene: TRBV18
CDR3aa: ASSPGLVNTGELF

j_gene: TRBJ2-7
d_gene: TRBD1
v_gene: TRBV4-1
CDR3aa: ASSQDSQGLDYEQY

j_gene: TRBJ2-7
d_gene: TRBD2
v_gene: TRBV5-6
CDR3aa: ASSPLTLRTSAYEQY

j_gene: TRBJ1-1
d_gene: NA
v_gene: TRBV5-4
CDR3aa: ASSPVSRTDMNTEAF

j_gene: TRBJ2-5
d_gene: NA
v_gene: TRBV10-1
CDR3aa: ASSESITGEETQY

j_gene: TRBJ2-3
d_gene: TRBD2
v_gene: TRBV10-3
CDR3aa: AIGETSGITDTQY

j_gene: TRBJ2-5
d_gene: NA
v_gene: TRBV6-5
CDR3aa: ASSLQISGTQY

j_gene: TRBJ2-1
d_gene: TRBD2
v_gene: TRBV10-3
CDR3aa: AISESLGTSGSNEQF

j_gene: TRBJ2-1
d_gene: TRBD1
v_gene: TRBV5-1
CDR3aa: ASSLGQGIYNEQF

j_gene: TRBJ1-6
d_gene: NA
v_gene: TRBV6-6
CDR3aa: ASSYSNGQGDSPLH

j_gene: TRBJ2-1
d_gene: TRBD2
v_gene: TRBV9
CDR3aa: ASSVVPLAGGNEQF

j_gene: TRBJ2-5
d_gene: NA
v_gene: TRBV6-1
CDR3aa: ASSEAPREGTQY

j_gene: TRBJ1-5
d_gene: TRBD1
v_gene: TRBV5-1
CDR3aa: ASSSTGEEPQH

j_gene: TRBJ2-7
d_gene: NA
v_gene: TRBV12-3/TRBV12-4
CDR3aa: ASSMTGNEQY

j_gene: TRBJ1-2
d_gene: NA
v_gene: TRBV7-3
CDR3aa: ASSLSRDIGGYT

j_gene: TRBJ1-1
d_gene: NA
v_gene: TRBV9
CDR3aa: ASSPPEGTEAF

j_gene: TRBJ1-5
d_gene: NA
v_gene: TRBV30
CDR3aa: AWKSNPGGPQH

j_gene: TRBJ1-2
d_gene: NA
v_gene: TRBV19
CDR3aa: ASTEGPNYGYT